The 27 T cell receptor beta chains in this list originate from one sample, sequenced in a study of blood T cell repertoires in COVID-19. Libraries were prepared by immunoSEQ multiplex PCR; TCRdb keeps only in-frame clonotypes and omits some of them. Of hundreds of thousands of clones listed, more than 80% are singletons. Sample: peripheral blood. The source of these receptors is a woman in her 30s with COVID-19, enrolled during active disease.

The V gene is TRBV5-8, the J gene TRBJ2-7; a possible D gene is TRBD2 (6 bases). V was pared by 1 base and J by 7 bases, with 12 bases between. This CDR3 contains 13 residues. Germline V CDR1 and CDR2: SGHTS, YDEGEE. This CDR3 reads CASSLLTSWEQYF. In nucleotides, the CDR3 is TGTGCCAGCAGCTTGTTAACTAGCTGGGAGCAGTACTTC.

The chain has TRBV18 and TRBJ1-5; weak D call: TRBD1 (6 bases). This CDR3 has 16 residues. With 3 bases removed from V and 7 bases from J, the gap between germline ends came to 19 bases. The germline V gene has CDR1 KGHSH and CDR2 LQKENI. The CDR3 DNA reads TGTGCCAGCTCACCTAAGACAGGAGTAGGTGGGCAGCCCCAGCATTTT. Amino acid sequence: CASSPKTGVGGQPQHF. Supplemented by reference TRBV18 and TRBJ1-5, the full variable domain reads NAGVMQNPRHLVRRRGQEARLRCSPMKGHSHVYWYRQLPEEGLKFMVYLQKENIIDESGMPKERFSAEFPKEGPSILRIQQVVRGDSAAYFCASSPKTGVGGQPQHFGDGTRLSIL.

V is TRBV5-5 and J is TRBJ2-7; tentative D call: TRBD2 (6 bases). The CDR3 sequence is 14 residues long. Looked up from germline, CDR1 is SGHKS and CDR2 is YYEKEE (reference sequence). V gave up 1 base and J gave up 1 base, with 9 bases separating them. CDR3 loop: CASSLRGLSYEQYF. For the CDR3, the DNA is TGTGCCAGCAGCTTGCGGGGGTTGTCCTACGAGCAGTACTTC.

V gene TRBV7-2 combines with J gene TRBJ2-1; no reliable D call. This CDR3 has 13 amino acids. Germline loops: CDR1 SGHTA, CDR2 FQGNSA. V lost 1 base and J lost 10, with 11 bases in between. CDR3 bases: TGTGCCAGCAGCTTAGGAGTAGCCGGAGAGCAGTTCTTC. Translation gives CASSLGVAGEQFF.

In its sample, this clone was seen once. The rearrangement joins TRBV9 to TRBJ2-7; 10 positions agree with TRBD1. The junction had 6 bases not matched to a gene; V was cut back by 4 bases and J by 5 bases. CDR1 and CDR2 from the germline V gene are SGDLS and YYNGEE. CDR3 size: 14 residues. CDR3 coding DNA: TGTGCCAGCAGCCCCCGGGACAGGGGTCACGAGCAGTACTTC. Encoded protein: CASSPRDRGHEQYF.

The chain joins TRBV6-2 or TRBV6-3 to TRBJ2-7; the D gene is possibly TRBD2 (5 bases). CDR3 length: 13 amino acids. The ends were cut back, 2 bases at V and 1 base at J, with 6 bases in the middle. Germline CDR1 and CDR2: MNHEY and SVGEGT. The CDR3 DNA follows: TGTGCCAGCAGTTACGGCGGGTCCTACGAGCAGTACTTC. The encoded protein is CASSYGGSYEQYF.

The chain links TRBV7-8 to TRBJ1-2, with D possibly matching TRBD1 (6 bases). Trimming took 5 bases from V and 4 from J, leaving 20 bases between them. The length of the CDR3 is 16 residues. Germline lookup yields CDR1 SGHVS and CDR2 FQNEAQ. CDR3 region: CASSVGRGASGYGYTF. In DNA, the CDR3 is TGTGCCAGCAGCGTAGGGCGGGGGGCTAGTGGCTATGGCTACACCTTC.

The V gene is TRBV14, the J gene TRBJ1-1; D call uncertain. V was clipped by 4 bases and J by 1 base, with 10 bases between them. Germline V gene lookup returns CDR1 SGHDN and CDR2 FVKESK. The CDR3 is 14 residues long. The CDR3, as DNA: TGTGCCAGCAGCCCGGCCCGGGGGAACACTGAAGCTTTCTTT. It specifies CASSPARGNTEAFF.

The chain combines TRBV19 with TRBJ1-4, with TRBD1 identical over 9 bases. Germline CDR1 LNHDA, CDR2 SQIVND (reference sequence). Trimming at V came to 4 bases and at J to 8 bases, leaving 8 bases not matched to a gene. The CDR3 covers 15 residues. The CDR3 spells CASSTGTGSREKLFF. CDR3 DNA: TGTGCCAGTAGTACCGGGACAGGGTCTCGGGAAAAACTGTTTTTT.

This clone appeared many times. This sequence joins TRBV19 and TRBJ1-2; D perhaps matches TRBD1 (5 bases). V lost 4 bases, J lost 8 bases, and 11 bases lay in between. Germline V gene data show CDR1 as LNHDA and CDR2 as SQIVND (reference sequence). The CDR3 contains 12 residues. CDR3 in DNA: TGTGCCAGTAGTACCGGGACTATCGGCTACACCTTC. Amino acid sequence: CASSTGTIGYTF.

This chain connects TRBV12-3 or TRBV12-4 to TRBJ2-1, with D hard to call. The germline V and J ends were trimmed by 6 bases and 7 bases, with 13 bases remaining between them. The CDR3 sequence is 13 residues long. The CDR3 sequence: CASSSTRRNEQFF. In DNA, the CDR3 is TGTGCCAGCAGCTCCACGAGGCGGAATGAGCAGTTCTTC.

The rearrangement uses TRBV3-1 (or the pseudogene TRBV3-2) and TRBJ2-7, with TRBD2 identical over 13 bases. The CDR3 runs to 19 residues. The germline V gene has CDR1 LGHDT and CDR2 YNNKEL (reference sequence). Trimming cost V 0 bases and J 4 bases; bases outside gene matches: 12. CDR3 residues: CASSQEIGTSGMKLYEQYF. In DNA, the CDR3 is TGTGCCAGCAGCCAAGAAATAGGGACTAGCGGGATGAAGCTGTACGAGCAGTACTTC.

This clone has only a few counts. The CDR3 sequence: CASSRSPGPQHF. The CDR3 bases are TGTGCCAGCAGCCGCTCCCCCGGGCCCCAGCATTTT. The rearrangement uses TRBV11-2 and TRBJ1-5; D is undetermined. The CDR3 consists of 12 residues. The V gene lost 5 bases and the J gene lost 9 bases, with 11 bases spanning the gap. Germline V gene data show CDR1 as SGHAT and CDR2 as FQNNGV.

The rearrangement uses TRBV4-3 and TRBJ2-1, with a weak D call TRBD1 (5 bases). The CDR3 is 17 amino acids. Germline CDR1 reads LGHNA; CDR2 reads YSLEER. Trimming took 4 bases from V and 3 from J, leaving 19 bases between them. This chain's CDR3 is CASSPRAEDTLYNEQFF. For the CDR3, the DNA is TGCGCCAGCAGCCCCCGGGCCGAGGACACCCTCTACAATGAGCAGTTCTTC.

The rearrangement uses TRBV20-1 and TRBJ1-4; D not resolved. The CDR3 totals 14 residues. The V gene lost 3 bases and the J gene lost 8 bases, with 16 bases spanning the gap. Germline V gives CDR1 DFQATT, CDR2 SNEGSKA (reference sequence). CDR3 sequence: CSASYGERGEKLFF. CDR3 sequence (DNA): TGCAGTGCTAGTTATGGGGAAAGAGGGGAAAAACTGTTTTTT.

This clone came up once. This chain uses TRBV11-2 with TRBJ1-4, with D maybe TRBD1 (6 bases). Germline-derived CDR1 and CDR2 are SGHAT and FQNNGV. Between the trimmed V and J ends, which lost 6 bases and 3 bases, there was a span of 14 bases. The CDR3 totals 15 residues. The CDR3, as DNA: TGTGCCAGCAGTCCCCTAGGGGGGGCTAATGAAAAACTGTTTTTT. Amino acid sequence: CASSPLGGANEKLFF.

This clone was counted ten times or more. The chain uses TRBV15 and TRBJ2-1; 10 positions agree with TRBD2. This CDR3 region has 15 residues. J was trimmed by 8 bases and V by 5 bases; bases with no gene match: 9. Germline-derived CDR1 and CDR2 are LNHNV and YYDKDF (reference sequence). The CDR3 loop reads CATSDPSGSGDEQFF. In nucleotides, the CDR3 is TGTGCCACCAGCGACCCTAGCGGGAGTGGCGATGAGCAGTTCTTC.

This clone was detected only a few times. V gene TRBV5-1 combines with J gene TRBJ1-2; weak D call: TRBD1 (5 bases). V lost 1 base to trimming and J lost 6 bases, with 13 bases between them. Germline V gene data show CDR1 as SGHRS and CDR2 as YFSETQ. The CDR3 totals 14 residues. In DNA, the CDR3 is TGCGCCAGCAGCTTGTCCCCCCGGGGGAATGGCTACACCTTC. Protein sequence: CASSLSPRGNGYTF.

This clone was counted only a few times. This chain links TRBV2 with TRBJ2-5; 13 positions agree with TRBD2. The CDR3 sequence is 17 residues long. Germline trimming cut 0 bases from V and 4 bases from J; bases unmatched to any gene: 5. In germline, CDR1 is SNHLY, CDR2 FYNNEI. The CDR3 region has the DNA TGTGCCAGCAGTGAAGCACTAGCGGGGGGGCCTTTAGAGACCCAGTACTTC. Encoded protein: CASSEALAGGPLETQYF.

This sequence joins TRBV9 and TRBJ2-2, with unresolved D. The CDR3 has 12 amino acids. V was trimmed by 5 bases and J by 4 bases, leaving 6 bases between them. Germline assignment: CDR1 SGDLS and CDR2 YYNGEE. The CDR3 is CASSESTGELFF. Here the CDR3 DNA reads TGTGCCAGCAGTGAGAGCACCGGGGAGCTGTTTTTT. Full variable domain (remainder filled in from reference TRBV9 and TRBJ2-2): DSGVTQTPKHLITATGQRVTLRCSPRSGDLSVYWYQQSLDQGLQFLIQYYNGEERAKGNILERFSAQQFPDLHSELNLSSLELGDSALYFCASSESTGELFFGEGSRLTVL.

The rearrangement joins TRBV12-3 or TRBV12-4 to TRBJ2-7; possibly TRBD2 for D (5 bases). Trimming took off 5 bases at V and 5 bases at J, with 13 bases between the two ends. The CDR3 has 13 residues. The CDR3 DNA is TGTGCCAGCAGTCCGGAGGCTAGACACGAGCAGTACTTC. Residues: CASSPEARHEQYF.

This chain connects TRBV2 to TRBJ1-5; D call uncertain. The CDR3 length is 14 residues. With 8 bases removed from V and 3 bases from J, the gap between germline ends came to 14 bases. Germline CDR1 is SNHLY and CDR2 is FYNNEI. Written as DNA, the CDR3 is TGTGCCAGCGCCCTCCGGAGGGACAATCAGCCCCAGCATTTT. This encodes CASALRRDNQPQHF. Supplemented by reference TRBV2 and TRBJ1-5, the full variable domain reads EPEVTQTPSHQVTQMGQEVILRCVPISNHLYFYWYRQILGQKVEFLVSFYNNEISEKSEIFDDQFSVERPDGSNFTLKIRSTKLEDSAMYFCASALRRDNQPQHFGDGTRLSIL.

The chain links TRBV6-5 to TRBJ2-7, with a tentative D call TRBD1 (8 bases). V lost 9 bases, J lost 3 bases, and 21 bases lay in between. The V gene's germline CDR1 is MNHEY and CDR2 SVGAGI. The CDR3 spans 15 residues. The CDR3 nucleotides read TGTGCCAGTAAACAGGGGGGGGACCGCGTCTACGAGCAGTACTTC. The encoded protein is CASKQGGDRVYEQYF.

CDR3 protein: CASSYSSPGYTEAFF. The CDR3 DNA is TGTGCCAGCAGTTACTCGAGCCCCGGGTACACTGAAGCTTTCTTT. This rearrangement joins TRBV6-5 to TRBJ1-1; D remains ambiguous. This CDR3 is 15 amino acids long. The V end was cut by 0 bases, the J end by 3 bases, with 11 bases between. Per the germline V gene, CDR1 is MNHEY and CDR2 is SVGAGI.

In DNA, the CDR3 is TGTGCCAGCAGCCGGGAGGGGGTTTCCTACGAGCAGTACTTC. Translating it yields CASSREGVSYEQYF. The rearrangement links TRBV5-4 to TRBJ2-7; 8 nucleotides match TRBD2. CDR3 length equals 14 residues. V was pared by 4 bases and J by 1 base, with 4 bases of the junction left unmatched. CDR1 SGHNT and CDR2 YYREEE come from the germline V gene (reference sequence).

The chain is built from TRBV11-1 and TRBJ2-7, with D unresolved. CDR3 length equals 11 residues. The V end was cut by 2 bases, the J end by 7 bases, with 6 bases between. Germline V gene lookup returns CDR1 SGHAT and CDR2 FQDESV (reference sequence). Here the CDR3 reads CASSLSSEQYF. The CDR3 DNA reads as TGTGCCAGCAGCTTATCGAGTGAGCAGTACTTC.

This chain uses TRBV7-9 with TRBJ2-7, with TRBD1 matching over 10 bases. The CDR3 runs 15 residues. Germline V lookup: CDR1 SEHNR, CDR2 FQNEAQ (reference sequence). Trimming removed 5 bases from V and 0 bases from J; junction bases left unmatched: 4. The CDR3 region has the DNA TGTGCCAGCAGCCCCTGGGACAGGGGCTCCTACGAGCAGTACTTC. This encodes CASSPWDRGSYEQYF.